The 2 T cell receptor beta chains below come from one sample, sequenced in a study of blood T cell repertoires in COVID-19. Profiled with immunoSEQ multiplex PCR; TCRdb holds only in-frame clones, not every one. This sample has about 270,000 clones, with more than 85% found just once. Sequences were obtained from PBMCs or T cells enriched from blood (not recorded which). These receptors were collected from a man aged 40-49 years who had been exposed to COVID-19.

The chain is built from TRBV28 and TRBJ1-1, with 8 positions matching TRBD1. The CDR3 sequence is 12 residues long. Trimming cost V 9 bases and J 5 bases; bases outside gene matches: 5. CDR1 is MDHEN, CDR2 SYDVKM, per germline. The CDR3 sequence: CASTTGGTEAFF. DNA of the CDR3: TGTGCCAGTACTACAGGGGGAACTGAAGCTTTCTTT.

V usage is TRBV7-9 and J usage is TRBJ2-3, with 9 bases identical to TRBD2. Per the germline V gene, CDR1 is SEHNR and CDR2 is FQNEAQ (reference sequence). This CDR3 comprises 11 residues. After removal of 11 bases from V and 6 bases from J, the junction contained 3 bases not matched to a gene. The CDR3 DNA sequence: TGTGCCGGGACTAGCATGGATACGCAGTATTTT. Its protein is CAGTSMDTQYF.